These T cell receptor beta chains were read from a single sample in a study of type 1 and type 2 diabetes patients. TCRdb reprocessed the multiplex PCR reads via MiXCR and lists one record per CDR3 protein. The data hold some 250,000 distinct CDR3 sequences, with more than 40% observed a single time. The sequenced material came from peripheral blood mononuclear cells (PBMCs). The origin of the receptors is a man aged 18 to 30 with type 2 diabetes. The CDR3 runs from the conserved cysteine through the conserved F or W. A D gene is named only where the DNA matches it firmly. Expanded clones are given a class, and other clones once, few, many or no size at all.

len	v_gene	d_gene	abundance	j_gene	CDR3aa	CDR3nt
10	TRBV29-1	.	once	TRBJ2-7	CSGGRQEQYF	TGCAGCGGGGGGAGGCAAGAGCAGTACTTC
13	TRBV27	TRBD2	.	TRBJ2-5	CASKLAGEETQYF	TGTGCCAGCAAACTAGCGGGAGAAGAGACCCAGTACTTC
11	TRBV4-1	.	few	TRBJ1-1	CASSQDGEAFF	TGCGCCAGCAGCCAAGATGGTGAAGCTTTCTTT
17	TRBV25-1	TRBD2	.	TRBJ2-5	CASSEDRLAGGKETQYF	TGTGCCAGCAGTGAAGATCGGCTAGCGGGGGGGAAAGAGACCCAGTACTTC
16	TRBV6-5	.	few	TRBJ2-1	CASSYSFLSSYNEQFF	TGTGCCAGCAGTTACTCGTTCCTTAGCTCCTACAATGAGCAGTTCTTC
19	TRBV12-5	.	few	TRBJ2-6	CASGLAGSPLFTGANVLTF	TGTGCTAGTGGTTTGGCCGGGTCACCCCTTTTTACTGGGGCCAACGTCCTGACTTTC
15	TRBV25-1	.	many	TRBJ1-1	CASSARTRENTEAFF	TGTGCCAGCAGTGCCCGGACCCGAGAGAACACTGAAGCTTTCTTT
15	TRBV12-3/TRBV12-4	.	.	TRBJ1-1	CASSQIEPKNTEAFF	TGTGCCAGCAGCCAGATTGAACCCAAGAACACTGAAGCTTTCTTT
13	TRBV6-6	TRBD2	once	TRBJ2-3	CASGGSSRDTQYF	TGTGCCAGCGGCGGGAGTTCTCGAGATACGCAGTATTTT
17	TRBV11-2	.	few	TRBJ2-7	CASSSHPSKLSSYEQYF	TGTGCCAGCAGCTCTCACCCCAGTAAGTTGAGCTCCTACGAGCAGTACTTC
17	TRBV20-1	TRBD1	.	TRBJ1-5	CSATLDRVGFSNQPQHF	TGCAGTGCTACCCTAGACAGGGTCGGATTTAGCAATCAGCCCCAGCATTTT
14	TRBV13	TRBD1	few	TRBJ1-2	CASSLTGSEYGYTF	TGTGCCAGCAGCTTGACAGGGTCGGAATATGGCTACACCTTC
18	TRBV14	TRBD2	few	TRBJ2-5	CASSQEKLVAGGLETQYF	TGTGCCAGCAGCCAAGAGAAACTGGTAGCGGGAGGTTTGGAGACCCAGTACTTC
12	TRBV30	.	once	TRBJ2-3	CAWGSGEDTQYF	TGTGCCTGGGGTAGTGGCGAAGATACGCAGTATTTT
15	TRBV27	TRBD2	.	TRBJ2-7	CASSLRVAGYNEQYF	TGTGCCAGCAGTTTACGAGTAGCGGGTTACAATGAGCAGTACTTC
11	TRBV11-2	.	.	TRBJ1-2	CASSFGRGYTF	TGTGCCAGCAGCTTCGGTCGGGGCTACACCTTC
14	TRBV2	.	few	TRBJ1-5	CASSERQVYQPQHF	TGTGCCAGCAGTGAAAGGCAGGTCTATCAGCCCCAGCATTTT
14	TRBV5-1	.	.	TRBJ1-2	CASSSPNFPYGYTF	TGCGCCAGCAGCTCCCCCAACTTTCCCTATGGCTACACCTTC
12	TRBV7-8	.	.	TRBJ2-3	CASSLNADTQYF	TGTGCCAGCAGCCTGAACGCAGATACGCAGTATTTT
15	TRBV20-1	TRBD2	.	TRBJ2-3	CSAIASGRCTDTQYF	TGCAGTGCTATAGCTAGCGGGAGGTGCACAGATACGCAGTATTTT
15	TRBV25-1	TRBD2	.	TRBJ2-7	CASSPLAGGSYEQYF	TGTGCCAGCAGTCCGCTAGCGGGGGGATCCTACGAGCAGTACTTC
16	TRBV13	.	.	TRBJ1-5	CASSSRLGISNQPQHF	TGTGCCAGCAGCTCCCGGTTAGGAATTAGCAATCAGCCCCAGCATTTT
16	TRBV6-6	TRBD1	.	TRBJ1-2	CASSPTPGGQGYGYTF	TGTGCCAGCAGCCCAACGCCGGGGGGACAGGGCTATGGCTACACCTTC
13	TRBV29-1	.	.	TRBJ1-2	CSTYGEGDYGYTF	TGCAGCACCTATGGGGAGGGGGACTATGGCTACACCTTC
13	TRBV14	.	few	TRBJ2-2	CASSPTGAGELFF	TGTGCCAGCAGTCCGACGGGAGCCGGGGAGCTGTTTTTT
12	TRBV7-2	.	.	TRBJ2-2	CASSLIIGELFF	TGTGCCAGCAGCTTGATTATCGGGGAGCTGTTTTTT
14	TRBV2	TRBD1	few	TRBJ1-2	CASRGTGVRYGYTF	TGTGCCAGCAGAGGGACAGGGGTTCGGTATGGCTACACCTTC
16	TRBV4-1	TRBD1	.	TRBJ2-3	CASSQEPGQGSDTQYF	TGCGCCAGCAGCCAAGAACCGGGACAGGGGTCAGATACGCAGTATTTT
15	TRBV11-3	TRBD1	.	TRBJ1-1	CASSSRTGENTEAFF	TGTGCCAGCAGCTCGCGGACAGGGGAGAACACTGAAGCTTTCTTT
13	TRBV6-5	.	.	TRBJ2-7	CASTSRGSGEQYF	TGTGCCAGCACCTCCCGGGGGTCAGGCGAGCAGTACTTC
15	TRBV2	.	.	TRBJ1-5	CASSPRGYSNQPQHF	TGTGCCAGCAGCCCGAGAGGGTATAGCAATCAGCCCCAGCATTTT
14	TRBV6-1	.	.	TRBJ2-3	CASSVEGFTDTQYF	TGTGCCAGCAGTGTGGAAGGTTTCACAGATACGCAGTATTTT
16	TRBV24-1	.	.	TRBJ2-1	CATSDPQGASYNEQFF	TGTGCCACCAGTGACCCACAGGGAGCCTCGTACAATGAGCAGTTCTTC
18	TRBV7-9	.	few	TRBJ1-5	CASSTPAGPAISNQPQHF	TGTGCCAGCAGCACGCCAGCAGGGCCCGCTATAAGTAATCAGCCCCAGCATTTT
17	TRBV19	TRBD1	.	TRBJ1-6	CASSIASQGSYNSPLHF	TGTGCCAGTAGTATAGCCTCACAGGGGTCCTATAATTCACCCCTCCACTTT
14	TRBV10-3	.	.	TRBJ1-1	CAISGGSGNTEAFF	TGTGCCATCAGTGGGGGGAGTGGGAACACTGAAGCTTTCTTT
15	TRBV19	TRBD1	few	TRBJ2-7	CASSIRGDRGNEQYF	TGTGCCAGTAGTATTCGCGGCGACAGGGGGAACGAGCAGTACTTC
15	TRBV15	.	.	TRBJ1-5	CATSRGRGTGQPQHF	TGTGCCACCAGCAGGGGGAGGGGGACCGGTCAGCCCCAGCATTTT
14	TRBV5-6	TRBD1	.	TRBJ1-4	CASSLRGTGEKLFF	TGTGCCAGCAGCTTAAGGGGGACAGGAGAAAAACTGTTTTTT
17	TRBV7-2	TRBD2	.	TRBJ2-3	CASSPSWLAGITDTQYF	TGTGCCAGCAGCCCAAGCTGGCTAGCGGGAATCACAGATACGCAGTATTTT
17	TRBV6-6	.	.	TRBJ2-7	CASSYSMWEELNAEQYF	TGTGCCAGCAGTTACTCGATGTGGGAGGAATTAAACGCCGAGCAGTACTTC
17	TRBV7-2	TRBD2	.	TRBJ2-3	CVSSSQTSGGAADTQYF	TGTGTCAGCAGCTCCCAGACTAGCGGGGGGGCGGCGGATACGCAGTATTTT
16	TRBV7-8	.	.	TRBJ1-1	CASSRSDGALVTEAFF	TGTGCCAGCAGCCGGAGTGACGGAGCGTTGGTCACTGAAGCTTTCTTT
16	TRBV24-1	.	.	TRBJ1-6	CATSALWGTDNSPLHF	TGTGCCACCAGTGCCCTTTGGGGGACTGATAATTCACCCCTCCACTTT
15	TRBV7-2	.	few	TRBJ1-5	CASSLAGGDHQPQHF	TGTGCCAGCAGCTTAGCGGGGGGCGACCATCAGCCCCAGCATTTT
14	TRBV5-1	.	.	TRBJ1-1	CASSLRAGNTEAFF	TGCGCCAGCAGCTTGAGGGCAGGGAACACTGAAGCTTTCTTT
13	TRBV9	.	few	TRBJ2-1	CASSTRGTNEQFF	TGTGCCAGCAGCACCAGGGGAACCAATGAGCAGTTCTTC
16	TRBV10-2	TRBD2	.	TRBJ2-7	CASSESALAGGYEQYF	TGCGCCAGCAGTGAGTCGGCACTAGCGGGAGGGTACGAGCAGTACTTC
15	TRBV5-1	TRBD1	.	TRBJ1-1	CASSSARGQNTEAFF	TGCGCCAGCAGCTCCGCCAGGGGGCAGAACACTGAAGCTTTCTTT
13	TRBV7-8	.	few	TRBJ2-5	CASSLARRETQYF	TGTGCCAGCAGCTTAGCGCGGAGAGAGACCCAGTACTTC
13	TRBV20-1	.	few	TRBJ1-5	CSAVRQDNQPQHF	TGCAGTGCTGTGAGGCAGGACAATCAGCCCCAGCATTTT
15	TRBV19	.	.	TRBJ2-3	CASSIGRWVRDTQYF	TGTGCCAGTAGTATTGGCCGGTGGGTGAGAGATACGCAGTATTTT
11	TRBV19	.	.	TRBJ2-1	CASRGGGHQFF	TGTGCCAGTAGGGGCGGGGGACATCAGTTCTTC
13	TRBV7-2	.	.	TRBJ2-7	CASSVREDYEQYF	TGTGCCAGCAGCGTCCGGGAAGACTACGAGCAGTACTTC
14	TRBV6-5	.	.	TRBJ2-3	CAASPGLDSDTQYF	TGTGCCGCGTCGCCCGGCCTCGATTCAGATACGCAGTATTTT
13	TRBV10-3	.	.	TRBJ2-7	CAISESNDDEQYF	TGTGCCATCAGTGAGTCGAATGACGACGAGCAGTACTTC
12	TRBV20-1	.	.	TRBJ2-1	CSASTSYNEQFF	TGCAGTGCTAGTACCTCCTACAATGAGCAGTTCTTC